One sample yielded the 16 T cell receptor beta chains listed below, sequenced in a study of blood T cell repertoires in COVID-19. Data came from immunoSEQ multiplex PCR; TCRdb stores just in-frame clones and leaves some out. The top ten clones hold roughly 8.9% of a sample with approximately 170,000 clones, roughly 85% of them seen once. The sample was PBMCs or T cells enriched from blood (not recorded which). All receptors derive from a woman aged 18-29 years who had recovered from COVID-19.

The rearrangement uses TRBV19 and TRBJ1-5; 7 nucleotides agree with TRBD1. V gave up 4 bases and J gave up 0 bases; unmatched junction bases: 21. The CDR3 runs to 21 residues. Germline CDR1 LNHDA, CDR2 SQIVND (reference sequence). This CDR3 reads CASSKTGTSIPTYHSNQPQHF. The CDR3 DNA sequence: TGTGCCAGTAGTAAGACAGGGACATCCATCCCGACTTACCATAGCAATCAGCCCCAGCATTTT.

The rearrangement links TRBV5-4 to TRBJ1-2, with D hard to call. Trimming left V 4 bases short and J 1 base short, with 11 bases between. Per the germline V gene, CDR1 is SGHNT and CDR2 is YYREEE (reference sequence). This CDR3 has 14 residues. The CDR3 region is CASSPEAYNYGYTF. CDR3 DNA: TGTGCCAGCAGCCCTGAGGCCTATAACTATGGCTACACCTTC. The whole variable domain, filled in from reference TRBV5-4 and TRBJ1-2, reads ETGVTQSPTHLIKTRGQQVTLRCSSQSGHNTVSWYQQALGQGPQFIFQYYREEENGRGNFPPRFSGLQFPNYSSELNVNALELDDSALYLCASSPEAYNYGYTFGSGTRLTVV.

CDR3 DNA sequence: TGTGCCAGCAGAGGAGAGCAGGGTTTCTACGAGCAGTACTTC. Translated: CASRGEQGFYEQYF. The rearrangement uses TRBV6-5 and TRBJ2-7; possible D gene TRBD1, 5 bases. V was cut by 6 bases and J by 3 bases, with 15 bases left in between. The CDR3 is 14 residues long. Germline CDR1 and CDR2: MNHEY and SVGAGI.

The genes are TRBV4-1 and TRBJ2-7; D is possibly TRBD2 (6 bases). Germline V lookup: CDR1 MGHRA, CDR2 YSYEKL. This CDR3 spans 15 amino acids. Trimming removed 3 bases from V and 7 bases from J, with 19 bases in between. The CDR3 bases are TGCGCCAGCAGCCAGGCCCCGGGGGAACAAAGGGAGCAGTACTTC. Translating it yields CASSQAPGEQREQYF.

The V and J genes are TRBV7-6 and TRBJ2-7; perhaps TRBD1 as D (5 bases). The CDR3 length is 13 residues. Trimming took off 5 bases at V and 3 bases at J, with 11 bases between the two ends. From germline, CDR1 is SGHVS and CDR2 FNYEAQ. The CDR3 protein is CASSADSFYEQYF. In DNA form, the CDR3 reads TGTGCCAGCAGCGCCGACAGTTTCTACGAGCAGTACTTC.

The rearrangement joins TRBV7-2 to TRBJ1-1; weak D call: TRBD1 (5 bases). Trimming took 5 bases from V and 3 from J, leaving 10 bases between them. CDR3 length: 13 residues. Per germline, CDR1 SGHTA and CDR2 FQGNSA. The CDR3 bases are TGTGCCAGCAGCGCTTCAGGGTACACTGAAGCTTTCTTT. This sequence encodes CASSASGYTEAFF.

V and J are TRBV28 and TRBJ1-6; D remains unclear. CDR1 is MDHEN, CDR2 SYDVKM, per germline. This CDR3 contains 14 residues. The V end was cut by 9 bases, the J end by 7 bases, with 16 bases between. The CDR3 loop is CASSGGGGNSPLHF. CDR3 nucleotides: TGTGCCAGTTCGGGTGGAGGAGGGAATTCACCCCTCCACTTT.

The chain carries TRBV19 and TRBJ1-5, with a tentative D call TRBD1 (5 bases). This CDR3 contains 17 residues. In germline, CDR1 is LNHDA, CDR2 SQIVND (reference sequence). V shed 7 bases and J shed 0 bases, with 19 bases lying between them. CDR3 coding DNA: TGTGCCAGTAATAAGGGGCGCACCGGATATAGCAATCAGCCCCAGCATTTT. It translates to CASNKGRTGYSNQPQHF.

This clone came up a few times. This rearrangement joins TRBV4-3 to TRBJ2-1, with D perhaps matching TRBD2 (6 bases). The CDR3 sequence is 15 residues long. Per germline, CDR1 LGHNA and CDR2 YSLEER. V was pared by 1 base and J by 3 bases, with 10 bases between. Written as DNA, the CDR3 is TGCGCCAGCAGCCAAGGACTAGAAAACTACAATGAGCAGTTCTTC. This gives the protein CASSQGLENYNEQFF.

The chain has TRBV5-1 and TRBJ2-3; no reliable D call. The CDR3 loop spans 13 amino acids. The germline CDR1 and CDR2 sequences are SGHRS and YFSETQ. V lost 2 bases to trimming and J lost 6 bases, with 10 bases between them. CDR3: CASSFGVEDTQYF. CDR3 sequence (DNA): TGCGCCAGCAGCTTTGGTGTTGAGGATACGCAGTATTTT.

The rearrangement links TRBV15 to TRBJ1-2, with a possible D match to TRBD1 (5 bases). This CDR3 contains 16 residues. V dropped 0 bases and J dropped 7 bases, with 18 bases sitting between them. Germline assignment: CDR1 LNHNV and CDR2 YYDKDF (reference sequence). The CDR3 region has the DNA TGTGCCACCAGCAGAGATCGGGCTTTTTCCAGGGTTGGCTACACCTTC. Translated: CATSRDRAFSRVGYTF.

This clone was seen more than once but under ten times. The V call is TRBV18, the J call TRBJ1-6; perhaps TRBD1 as D (5 bases). The CDR3 has 13 residues. V lost 3 bases and J 6 bases, leaving 6 bases between the germline ends. The germline CDR1 and CDR2 sequences are KGHSH and LQKENI. This CDR3 is CASSPTVNSPLHF. The CDR3 DNA sequence: TGTGCCAGCTCACCGACAGTTAATTCACCCCTCCACTTT.

This clone was seen just once. The chain has TRBV28 and TRBJ1-2; D unclear. Trimming removed 5 bases from V and 5 bases from J, with 6 bases in between. Germline CDR1 is MDHEN and CDR2 is SYDVKM. The CDR3 is made up of 11 amino acids. The CDR3: CASSRVYGYTF. CDR3 DNA: TGTGCCAGCAGTCGGGTATATGGCTACACCTTC.

The gene calls are TRBV6-5 and TRBJ2-2; D is possibly TRBD2 (7 bases). V shed 10 bases and J shed 7 bases, with 16 bases lying between them. CDR3 length: 13 residues. Germline V gives CDR1 MNHEY, CDR2 SVGAGI. The chain's CDR3 is CATRGGAGGELFF. DNA for the CDR3: TGTGCCACCCGAGGGGGGGCCGGCGGGGAGCTGTTTTTT.

This clone was counted only a few times. The chain joins TRBV19 to TRBJ1-1; D is possibly TRBD1 (5 bases). V was shortened by 5 bases and J by 5 bases, with 12 bases between the two germline ends. The CDR3 length is 13 residues. Germline lookup yields CDR1 LNHDA and CDR2 SQIVND (reference sequence). The CDR3, as DNA: TGTGCCAGTAGTTCCCAGGGTCGGACTGAAGCTTTCTTT. Its translation is CASSSQGRTEAFF.

This chain joins TRBV6-2 or TRBV6-3 and TRBJ2-2, with 8 bases that match TRBD1. Unmatched junction bases numbered 8, after V lost 2 bases and J lost 6 bases. Germline values: CDR1 MNHEY, CDR2 SVGEGT. The CDR3 is made up of 16 amino acids. CDR3 sequence: CASSYQGQGASGELFF. Here the CDR3 DNA reads TGTGCCAGCAGTTACCAGGGGCAGGGGGCTTCCGGGGAGCTGTTTTTT.